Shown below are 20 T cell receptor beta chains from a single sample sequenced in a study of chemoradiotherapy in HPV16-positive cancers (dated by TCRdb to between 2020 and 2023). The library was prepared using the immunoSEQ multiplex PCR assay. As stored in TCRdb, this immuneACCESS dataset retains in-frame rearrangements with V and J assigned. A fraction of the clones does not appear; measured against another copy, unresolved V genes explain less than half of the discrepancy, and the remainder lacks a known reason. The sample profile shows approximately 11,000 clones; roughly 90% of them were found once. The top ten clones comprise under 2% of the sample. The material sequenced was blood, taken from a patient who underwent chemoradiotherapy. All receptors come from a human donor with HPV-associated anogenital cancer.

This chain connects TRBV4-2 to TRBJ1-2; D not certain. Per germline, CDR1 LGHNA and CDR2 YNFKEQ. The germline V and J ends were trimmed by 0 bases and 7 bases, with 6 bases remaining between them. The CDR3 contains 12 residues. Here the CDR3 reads CASSQDGLGYTF. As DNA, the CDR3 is TGTGCCAGCAGCCAAGACGGGCTTGGCTACACCTTC.

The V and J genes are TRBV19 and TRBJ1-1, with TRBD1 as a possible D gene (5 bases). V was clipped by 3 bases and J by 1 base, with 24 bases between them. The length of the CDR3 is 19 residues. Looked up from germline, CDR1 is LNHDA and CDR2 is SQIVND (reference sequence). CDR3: CASSMSQVRGGTENTEAFF. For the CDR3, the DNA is TGTGCCAGTAGTATGAGTCAGGTGAGGGGTGGAACCGAGAACACTGAAGCTTTCTTT.

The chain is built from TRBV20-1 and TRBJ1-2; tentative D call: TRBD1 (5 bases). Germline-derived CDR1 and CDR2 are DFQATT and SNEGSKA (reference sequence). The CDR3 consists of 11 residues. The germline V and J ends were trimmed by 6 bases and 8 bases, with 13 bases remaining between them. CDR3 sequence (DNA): TGCAGTGCCGGCGGGCGGGACGGCTACACCTTC. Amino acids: CSAGGRDGYTF.

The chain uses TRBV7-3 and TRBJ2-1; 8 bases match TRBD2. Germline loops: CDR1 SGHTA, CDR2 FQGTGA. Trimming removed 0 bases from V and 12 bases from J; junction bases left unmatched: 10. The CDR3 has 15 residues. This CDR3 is CASSLTPVMAGGQFF. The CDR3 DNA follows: TGTGCCAGCAGCTTAACGCCCGTGATGGCGGGGGGGCAGTTCTTC.

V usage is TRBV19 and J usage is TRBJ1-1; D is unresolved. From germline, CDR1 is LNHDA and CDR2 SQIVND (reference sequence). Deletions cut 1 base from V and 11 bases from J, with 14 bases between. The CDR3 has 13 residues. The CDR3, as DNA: TGTGCCAGTAGTATAGGGAAGGCAGAGGAGGCTTTCTTT. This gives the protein CASSIGKAEEAFF.

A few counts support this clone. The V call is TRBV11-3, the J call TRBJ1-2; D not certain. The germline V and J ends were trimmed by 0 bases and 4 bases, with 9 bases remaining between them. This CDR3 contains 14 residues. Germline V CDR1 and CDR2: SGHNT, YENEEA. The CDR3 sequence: CASSLDQPIYGYTF. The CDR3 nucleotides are TGTGCCAGCAGCTTAGATCAACCGATCTATGGCTACACCTTC.

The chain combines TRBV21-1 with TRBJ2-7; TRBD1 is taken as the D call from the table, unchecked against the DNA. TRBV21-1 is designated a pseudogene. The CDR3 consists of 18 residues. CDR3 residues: CASSYRDRGRGPSYEQYF. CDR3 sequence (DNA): TGTGCCAGCAGCTACAGGGACAGGGGAAGAGGACCCTCCTACGAGCAGTACTTC.

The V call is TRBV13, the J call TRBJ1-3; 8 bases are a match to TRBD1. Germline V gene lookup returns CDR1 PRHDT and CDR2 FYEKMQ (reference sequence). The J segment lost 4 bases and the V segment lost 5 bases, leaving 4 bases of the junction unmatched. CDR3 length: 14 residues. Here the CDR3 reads CASSRRGLGNTIYF. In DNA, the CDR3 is TGTGCCAGCAGCCGCAGGGGGCTGGGAAACACCATATATTTT.

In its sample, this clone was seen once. CDR3 in amino acids: CASGGGAYNEQFF. The CDR3 nucleotides are TGTGCCAGCGGGGGTGGTGCGTACAATGAGCAGTTCTTC. This sequence joins TRBV5-6 and TRBJ2-1; either TRBD1 or TRBD2 may supply D (5 bases each). V gave up 7 bases and J gave up 4 bases, with 12 bases separating them. This CDR3 region has 13 residues. Germline loops: CDR1 SGHDT, CDR2 YYEEEE.

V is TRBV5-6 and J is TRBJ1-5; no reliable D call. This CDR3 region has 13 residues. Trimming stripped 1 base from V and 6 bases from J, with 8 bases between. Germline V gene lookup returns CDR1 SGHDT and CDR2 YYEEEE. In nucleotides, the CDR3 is TGTGCCAGCAGCTTGTCGGAGAGTCAGCCCCAGCATTTT. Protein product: CASSLSESQPQHF.

The CDR3: CASSPTWIAGGKIRETQYF. In DNA, the CDR3 is TGTGCCAGCAGCCCTACGTGGATAGCGGGGGGGAAGATCCGCGAGACCCAGTACTTC. The chain is built from TRBV27 and TRBJ2-5; 11 bases are a match to TRBD2. There are 19 residues in the CDR3. Germline CDR1 is MNHEY and CDR2 is SMNVEV (reference sequence). V lost 6 bases and J lost 5; bases outside the gene matches: 20.

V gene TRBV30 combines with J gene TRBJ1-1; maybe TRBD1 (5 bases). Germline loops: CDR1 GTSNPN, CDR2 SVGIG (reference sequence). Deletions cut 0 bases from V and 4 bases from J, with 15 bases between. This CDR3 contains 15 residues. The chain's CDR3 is CAWSVMQGGSTEAFF. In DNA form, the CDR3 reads TGTGCCTGGAGTGTCATGCAGGGAGGGAGCACTGAAGCTTTCTTT.

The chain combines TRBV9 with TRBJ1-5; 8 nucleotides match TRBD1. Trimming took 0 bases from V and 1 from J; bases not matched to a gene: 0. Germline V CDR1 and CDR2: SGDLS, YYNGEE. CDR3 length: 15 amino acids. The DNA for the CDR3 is TGTGCCAGCAGCGTAGGACAGGGGAGCAATCAGCCCCAGCATTTT. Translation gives CASSVGQGSNQPQHF. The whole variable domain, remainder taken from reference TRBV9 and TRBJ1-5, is DSGVTQTPKHLITATGQRVTLRCSPRSGDLSVYWYQQSLDQGLQFLIQYYNGEERAKGNILERFSAQQFPDLHSELNLSSLELGDSALYFCASSVGQGSNQPQHFGDGTRLSIL.

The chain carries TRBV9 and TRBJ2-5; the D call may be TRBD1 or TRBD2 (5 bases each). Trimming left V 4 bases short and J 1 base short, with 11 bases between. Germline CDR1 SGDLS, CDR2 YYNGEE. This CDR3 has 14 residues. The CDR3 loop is CASSPPGAQETQYF. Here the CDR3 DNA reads TGTGCCAGCAGCCCCCCCGGGGCCCAAGAGACCCAGTACTTC.

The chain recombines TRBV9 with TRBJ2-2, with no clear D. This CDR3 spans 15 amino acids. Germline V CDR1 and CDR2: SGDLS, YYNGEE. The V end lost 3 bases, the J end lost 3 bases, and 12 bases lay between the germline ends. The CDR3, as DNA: TGTGCCAGCAGCGCTTCACCCTGGGACACCGGGGAGCTGTTTTTT. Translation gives CASSASPWDTGELFF.

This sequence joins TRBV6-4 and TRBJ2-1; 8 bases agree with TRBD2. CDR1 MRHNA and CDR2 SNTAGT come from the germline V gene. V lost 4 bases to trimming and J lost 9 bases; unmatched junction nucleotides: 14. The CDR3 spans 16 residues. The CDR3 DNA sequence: TGTGCCAGCAGTGTCCGAGCGGGGGTCGGCTTCGGTGAGCAGTTCTTC. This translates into CASSVRAGVGFGEQFF.

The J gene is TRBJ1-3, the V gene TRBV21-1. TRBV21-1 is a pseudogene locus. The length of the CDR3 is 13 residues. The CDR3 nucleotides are TGTGCCAGCGGAGCGGCGGGGGGAAACACCATATATTTT. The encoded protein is CASGAAGGNTIYF.

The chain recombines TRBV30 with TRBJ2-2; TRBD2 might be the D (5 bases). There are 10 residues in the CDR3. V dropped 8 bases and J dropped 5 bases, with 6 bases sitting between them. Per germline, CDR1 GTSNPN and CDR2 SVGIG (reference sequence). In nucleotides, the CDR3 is TGTGCCCGGGGAACCGGGGAGCTGTTTTTT. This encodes CARGTGELFF.

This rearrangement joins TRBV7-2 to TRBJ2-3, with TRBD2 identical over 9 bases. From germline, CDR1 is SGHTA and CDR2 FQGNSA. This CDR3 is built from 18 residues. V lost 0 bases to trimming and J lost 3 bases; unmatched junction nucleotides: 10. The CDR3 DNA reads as TGTGCCAGCAGCTTAGCAGTCTCTGGCGGGGGGGCAACAGATACGCAGTATTTT. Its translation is CASSLAVSGGGATDTQYF.

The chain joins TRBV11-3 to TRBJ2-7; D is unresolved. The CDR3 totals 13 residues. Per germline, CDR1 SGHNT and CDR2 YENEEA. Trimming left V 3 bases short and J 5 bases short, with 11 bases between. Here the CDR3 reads CASSFQQFHEQYF. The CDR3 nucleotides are TGTGCCAGCAGCTTTCAACAGTTCCACGAGCAGTACTTC.